What follows describes a single TCR beta chain. What it binds is unknown. The record originates from a study of cytomegalovirus exposure and HLA in healthy donors. Study-level information: Earlier, about 180 million T cells were analyzed, and some 120 million unique TCR beta sequences were found among them.

The germline gives CDR1 SGHKS, CDR2 YYEKEE (reference sequence). V lost 6 bases and J lost 4, with 16 bases in between. The CDR3 is made up of 14 amino acids. PCR was performed using 60 Vbeta and 13 Jbeta primers. In the study's own analysis: A later analysis counted approximately 88 million unique TCR beta chains, around 11 million shared. Some clones are missing from TCRdb's copy, which holds only in-frame ones; the method was immunoSEQ multiplex PCR. For V, J and clone size, that table is used; D and trimming come from the DNA. The profile shows about 200,000 clones, roughly four fifths of them singletons. Overall study results and limits: Earlier analysis yielded a pattern in which most TCR beta V segments were productive about 87% or about 30% of the time.

This receptor was taken from a woman in her 50s in good health and CMV-seropositive. This chain joins TRBV5-5 and TRBJ1-1; TRBD1 is a possible D gene (6 bases). The sample consisted of PBMCs. The CDR3 protein is CASTYLIRGTEAFF. In nucleotides, the CDR3 is TGTGCCAGCACCTATTTGATCAGGGGCACTGAAGCTTTCTTT.